This TCR beta chain was sequenced during a study of Graves' ophthalmopathy and Graves' hyperthyroidism. Where ophthalmopathy was absent within 18 months of follow-up, hyperthyroidism was stable. At least ten counts were recorded for this clonotype. No antigen is known for it. Findings and caveats of the study: In predicting ophthalmopathy progression, the model reached around 66% sensitivity and 72.22% specificity.

Germline V gene lookup returns CDR1 SGHVS and CDR2 FQNEAQ. The CDR3 runs to 13 residues. V lost 5 bases, J lost 6 bases, and 4 bases stayed unmatched. Beta-chain TCR CDR3 regions were amplified from RNA transcripts. Second-round multiplex PCR came after first-round RT-PCR with HTBI primers. TCRdb called the multiplex PCR reads again in MiXCR, with one record for every CDR3 protein. This table has 400,000 to 450,000 distinct CDR3 sequences, more than 20% appearing once. This chain joins TRBV7-8 and TRBJ2-3; 8 bases agree with TRBD2. This TCR derives from a young woman with stable Graves' hyperthyroidism. The sequenced material came from peripheral blood. The CDR3 sequence is CASSSIAGDTQYF. The DNA of the CDR3 is TGTGCCAGCAGCAGCATAGCGGGGGATACGCAGTATTTT.